This T cell receptor beta chain was captured by sequencing in a study of cytomegalovirus exposure and HLA in healthy donors. Study-level points and caveats: In terms of immune exposure information, only CMV serostatus was available. Sequencing had likely introduced a cluster of highly shared sequence variants as an artifact.

Researchers ran the PCR with 60 Vbeta and 13 Jbeta primers. Sequencing used immunoSEQ multiplex PCR; TCRdb keeps in-frame clones, though not all of them. Among hundreds of thousands of clones listed, 82% were seen once. The CDR3 has 13 residues. CDR1 and CDR2 from the germline V gene are SQVTM and ANQGSEA. Trimming took 4 bases from V and 4 from J, leaving 11 bases between them. Turning to this clone: Its matching antigen is unknown.

Sequencing was performed on PBMCs. This receptor was obtained from a middle-aged woman in good health and CMV-seronegative. The chain is built from TRBV29-1 and TRBJ2-1; D is perhaps TRBD2 (6 bases). The CDR3 coding sequence is TGCAGCGTTGCCGGGGGAGCTTACAATGAGCAGTTCTTC. The encoded protein is CSVAGGAYNEQFF.